The 17 T cell receptor beta chains presented below share a single source sample, sequenced in a study of metastatic and nonmetastatic thyroid tumors. TCRdb used MiXCR to call clones anew from the PCR reads. The repertoire has about 19,000 clones, more than 35% of them found once; the top ten carry around 25%. Patients underwent thyroid surgery, and none had received any treatment before it. Source material: tumor tissue. Receptors were obtained from a female donor with papillary thyroid cancer or a benign thyroid nodule (not recorded which). Some clones in this sample may be carry-over from other donors' samples.

This chain uses TRBV5-1 with TRBJ1-2; TRBD1 might be the D (5 bases). Per germline, CDR1 SGHRS and CDR2 YFSETQ. V lost 0 bases to trimming and J lost 4 bases, with 10 bases between them. This CDR3 is built from 14 residues. CDR3 protein: CASSLGAGIYGYTF. The CDR3 DNA is TGCGCCAGCAGCTTGGGGGCAGGGATCTATGGCTACACCTTC. The entire variable domain, with the rest obtained from reference TRBV5-1 and TRBJ1-2, is as follows: KAGVTQTPRYLIKTRGQQVTLSCSPISGHRSVSWYQQTPGQGLQFLFEYFSETQRNKGNFPGRFSGRQFSNSRSEMNVSTLELGDSALYLCASSLGAGIYGYTFGSGTRLTVV.

The CDR3, as DNA: TGTGCCACCAGTGATTCCTCCCGGGCGGGGGATTACAATGAGCAGTTCTTC. The encoded protein is CATSDSSRAGDYNEQFF. The chain has TRBV24-1 and TRBJ2-1, with TRBD2 identical over 7 bases. Germline V gene data show CDR1 as KGHDR and CDR2 as SFDVKD. CDR3 length: 17 residues. V gave up 2 bases and J gave up 4 bases; unmatched junction bases: 10.

The sample holds one count of this clone. J is TRBJ2-1 and V is TRBV7-3, with TRBD1 matching over 12 bases. This CDR3 has 19 amino acids. V dropped 1 base and J dropped 6; count of bases not matched to a gene: 13. Germline CDR1 and CDR2: SGHTA and FQGTGA. The CDR3 reads CASSLRDRGHVVQGNEQFF. The CDR3 DNA reads as TGTGCCAGCAGCTTAAGGGACAGGGGGCACGTCGTGCAAGGCAATGAGCAGTTCTTC. Drawing the rest from reference TRBV7-3 and TRBJ2-1, the complete variable domain is GAGVSQTPSNKVTEKGKYVELRCDPISGHTALYWYRQSLGQGPEFLIYFQGTGAADDSGLPNDRFFAVRPEGSVSTLKIQRTERGDSAVYLCASSLRDRGHVVQGNEQFFGPGTRLTVL.

The V and J genes are TRBV5-1 and TRBJ1-2; D is unresolved. Between the trimmed V and J ends, which lost 3 bases and 0 bases, there was a span of 15 bases. This CDR3 has 16 amino acids. The germline gives CDR1 SGHRS, CDR2 YFSETQ. CDR3 in amino acids: CASSWKETEANYGYTF. CDR3 coding DNA: TGCGCCAGCAGCTGGAAAGAGACGGAGGCTAACTATGGCTACACCTTC.

The chain carries TRBV20-1 and TRBJ1-2; tentative D call: TRBD1 (6 bases). This CDR3 is built from 14 residues. V was clipped by 0 bases and J by 2 bases, with 10 bases between them. The germline V gene has CDR1 DFQATT and CDR2 SNEGSKA (reference sequence). The CDR3 here is CSARDYRDNYGYTF. CDR3 nucleotide sequence: TGCAGTGCTAGAGATTACAGGGACAACTATGGCTACACCTTC.

This clone was observed a handful of times. The rearrangement links TRBV6-5 to TRBJ2-3, with TRBD2 identical over 15 bases. In germline, CDR1 is MNHEY, CDR2 SVGAGI. The CDR3 consists of 15 residues. Germline trimming cut 2 bases from V and 6 bases from J; bases unmatched to any gene: 0. The CDR3 DNA sequence: TGTGCCAGCAGTTACGGGACTAGCGGGGGGGATACGCAGTATTTT. This translates into CASSYGTSGGDTQYF.

In regard to this clone: Germline and junction disagree at one end, which may indicate a read error. The gene calls are TRBV28 and TRBJ2-2, with 12 bases lining up with TRBD2. Germline assignment: CDR1 MDHEN and CDR2 SYDVKM. The CDR3 is 15 residues long. CDR3 residues: CASSSTSGSHGELVF. The CDR3 DNA follows: TGTGCCAGCAGTTCGACTAGCGGGAGTCACGGGGAGCTGGTTTTT.

The chain couples TRBV5-5 to TRBJ2-7, with 9 bases that match TRBD2. Germline CDR1 is SGHKS and CDR2 is YYEKEE (reference sequence). The V gene end was trimmed by 4 bases and the J gene end by 1 base; junction bases not matched to a gene: 3. The CDR3 is made up of 14 amino acids. The CDR3 here is CASSNSGGSYEQYF. As DNA, the CDR3 is TGTGCCAGCAGCAACAGCGGGGGGTCCTACGAGCAGTACTTC.

This clone showed up just a few times. The V and J genes are TRBV6-9 and TRBJ2-5; D remains ambiguous. The germline V gene encodes CDR1 MNHGY and CDR2 SVAAGI. This CDR3 is 12 amino acids long. V shed 4 bases and J shed 3 bases, with 6 bases lying between them. The CDR3 region has the DNA TGTGCCAGCAGTTTGGTGGAAGAGACCCAGTACTTC. This codes for CASSLVEETQYF.

This clone was seen a handful of times. This chain uses TRBV19 with TRBJ2-3; D possibly corresponds to TRBD1 (5 bases). CDR3 size: 15 residues. The germline V gene has CDR1 LNHDA and CDR2 SQIVND (reference sequence). Trimming shortened V by 6 bases and J by 0 bases, and 13 bases separated the two germline ends. The CDR3 nucleotides are TGTGCCAGTAGAAAACTCAGGGAAAGCACAGATACGCAGTATTTT. As protein: CASRKLRESTDTQYF.

This clone was counted between two and nine times. The chain employs TRBV19 and TRBJ1-5; 9 nucleotides agree with TRBD1. The CDR3 is 15 residues long. Per the germline V gene, CDR1 is LNHDA and CDR2 is SQIVND (reference sequence). With V trimmed by 4 bases and J by 2 bases, 3 bases remained unmatched. CDR3 in amino acids: CASSTRTGGNQPQHF. CDR3 coding DNA: TGTGCCAGTAGTACCCGGACAGGGGGCAATCAGCCCCAGCATTTT.

This clone showed up just a few times. The chain uses TRBV12-3 or TRBV12-4 and TRBJ2-4, with a weak D call TRBD2 (7 bases). CDR3 size: 17 residues. V was cut by 3 bases and J by 7 bases, with 22 bases left in between. CDR3 sequence reads: CASSFEGGPWGRNIQYF. The CDR3 DNA reads TGTGCCAGCAGTTTCGAGGGGGGGCCATGGGGTAGGAACATTCAGTACTTC.

The rearrangement joins TRBV28 to TRBJ2-1; D perhaps matches TRBD1 (6 bases). This CDR3 is 13 amino acids long. Germline V gene lookup returns CDR1 MDHEN and CDR2 SYDVKM. Trimming removed 5 bases from V and 12 bases from J, with 17 bases in between. CDR3 in amino acids: CASSKPGQLGQFF. The CDR3 DNA is TGTGCCAGCAGTAAACCGGGACAATTAGGGCAGTTCTTC.

The chain has TRBV6-2 or TRBV6-3 and TRBJ2-5; D remains ambiguous. V lost 0 bases to trimming and J lost 2 bases, with 16 bases between them. Germline CDR1 is MNHEY and CDR2 is SVGEGT. CDR3 length equals 17 residues. The CDR3 sequence: CASSYSRFDSAQETQYF. CDR3 DNA: TGTGCCAGCAGTTACTCGAGGTTTGACTCCGCACAAGAGACCCAGTACTTC.

This clone was detected a few times. V gene TRBV6-1 combines with J gene TRBJ2-3; 8 nucleotides align to TRBD2. CDR1 is MNHNS, CDR2 SASEGT, per germline. The ends lost 4 bases at V and 6 bases at J; junction bases unmatched: 9. This CDR3 is built from 15 residues. CDR3 coding DNA: TGTGCCAGCAGTGGGGGTAGCGGGAAGGGTGATACGCAGTATTTT. Its protein product is CASSGGSGKGDTQYF.

V gene TRBV6-1 combines with J gene TRBJ1-5; 7 positions match TRBD1. Germline-derived CDR1 and CDR2 are MNHNS and SASEGT. CDR3 length: 13 residues. The V segment lost 5 bases and the J segment 9 bases; nucleotides outside the gene matches: 7. The CDR3 bases are TGTGCCAGCAGTCAACAGACAGGGCGGCCCCAGCATTTT. This translates into CASSQQTGRPQHF.

The chain combines TRBV5-1 with TRBJ2-3; 7 bases map to TRBD2. Losses at the gene ends were 0 bases for V and 6 bases for J; bases not matched to a gene: 7. The germline V gene encodes CDR1 SGHRS and CDR2 YFSETQ. The CDR3 is 15 residues long. CDR3 nucleotides: TGCGCCAGCAGCTTGGAGCGGGGCCCGGGGGATACGCAGTATTTT. Protein sequence: CASSLERGPGDTQYF.